This T cell receptor beta chain comes out of a study of cytomegalovirus exposure and HLA in healthy donors. About this clone: Its antigen is not identified.

Study-wide findings and caveats: The study dropped some indistinguishable V segments, TRBV6-2 and TRBV6-3 among them. Using a false discovery rate of 0.05, a later analysis showed that 15,000 to 20,000 TCR beta sequences were associated with HLA alleles.

PCR was performed using 60 Vbeta and 13 Jbeta primers. Generated by immunoSEQ multiplex PCR, the TCRdb table keeps only in-frame clones and is missing some. The sample contains 80,000 to 130,000 clones, around 75% of which appear only once. The V end lost 4 bases, the J end lost 7 bases, and 17 bases lay between the germline ends. CDR1 is SGHAT, CDR2 FQNNGV, per germline. This CDR3 has 15 residues. Sequenced: PBMCs. The sequence was collected from a male donor in good health and CMV-seropositive. This chain uses TRBV11-2 with TRBJ2-1, with D tentatively TRBD1 (6 bases). The CDR3 DNA follows: TGTGCCAGCAGCTCTCAGGGGAACCGCGGGAATGAGCAGTTCTTC. It yields the protein CASSSQGNRGNEQFF.